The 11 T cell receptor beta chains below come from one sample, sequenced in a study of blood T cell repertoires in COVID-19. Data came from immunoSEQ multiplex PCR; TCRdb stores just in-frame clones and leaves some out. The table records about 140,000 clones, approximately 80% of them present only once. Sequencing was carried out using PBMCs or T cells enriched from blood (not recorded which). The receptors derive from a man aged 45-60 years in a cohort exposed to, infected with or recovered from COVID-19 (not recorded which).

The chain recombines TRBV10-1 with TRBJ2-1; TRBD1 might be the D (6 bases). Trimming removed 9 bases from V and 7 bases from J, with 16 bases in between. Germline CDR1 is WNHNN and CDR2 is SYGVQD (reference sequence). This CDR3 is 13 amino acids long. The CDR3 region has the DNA TGCGCCAGTTCCCTCTACAGGGCTAATGAGCAGTTCTTC. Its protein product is CASSLYRANEQFF.

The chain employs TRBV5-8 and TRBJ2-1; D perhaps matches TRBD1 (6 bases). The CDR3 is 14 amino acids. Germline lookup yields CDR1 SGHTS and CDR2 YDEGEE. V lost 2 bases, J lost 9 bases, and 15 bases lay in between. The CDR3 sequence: CASSFGQGTGEQFF. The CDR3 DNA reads TGTGCCAGCAGCTTCGGGCAGGGGACCGGTGAGCAGTTCTTC.

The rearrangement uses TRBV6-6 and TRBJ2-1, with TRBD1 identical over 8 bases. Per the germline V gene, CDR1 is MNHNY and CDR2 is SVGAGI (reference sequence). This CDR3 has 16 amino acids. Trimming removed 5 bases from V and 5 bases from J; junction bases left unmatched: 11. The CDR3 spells CASSRPGQAYHNEQFF. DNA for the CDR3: TGTGCCAGCAGTCGACCGGGACAGGCTTACCACAATGAGCAGTTCTTC.

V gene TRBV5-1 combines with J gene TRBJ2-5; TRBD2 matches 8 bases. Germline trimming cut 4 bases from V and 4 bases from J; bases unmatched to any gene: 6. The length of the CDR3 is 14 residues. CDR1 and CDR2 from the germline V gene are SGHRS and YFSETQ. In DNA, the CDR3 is TGCGCCAGCAGCGCCGGGACTAGTGGAGAGACCCAGTACTTC. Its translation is CASSAGTSGETQYF.

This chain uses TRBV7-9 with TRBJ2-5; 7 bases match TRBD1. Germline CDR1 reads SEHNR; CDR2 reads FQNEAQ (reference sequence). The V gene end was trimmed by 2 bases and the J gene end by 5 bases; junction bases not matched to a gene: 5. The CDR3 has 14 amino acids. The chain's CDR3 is CASSLNRGVETQYF. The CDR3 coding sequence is TGTGCCAGCAGCTTAAACAGGGGTGTGGAGACCCAGTACTTC.

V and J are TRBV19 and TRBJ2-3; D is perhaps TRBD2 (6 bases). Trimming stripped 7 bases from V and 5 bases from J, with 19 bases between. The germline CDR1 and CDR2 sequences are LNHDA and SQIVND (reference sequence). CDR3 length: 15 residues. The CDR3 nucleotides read TGTGCCAGTACCCCTTCGGGACTTGGGGGAGATACGCAGTATTTT. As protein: CASTPSGLGGDTQYF.

As DNA, the CDR3 is TGTGCCCAACTAGGGACAGGGGATGGGAACACTGAAGCTTTCTTT. It is translated as CAQLGTGDGNTEAFF. This sequence joins TRBV30 and TRBJ1-1; 10 positions match TRBD1. This CDR3 is 15 amino acids long. With V trimmed by 8 bases and J by 1 base, 10 bases remained unmatched. CDR1 is GTSNPN and CDR2 is SVGIG in the germline V gene (reference sequence).

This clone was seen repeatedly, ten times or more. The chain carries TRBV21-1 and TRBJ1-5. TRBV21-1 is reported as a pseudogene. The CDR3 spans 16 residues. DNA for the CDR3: TGTGCCAGCAGCAAAGTGGCGGGGGCGACGATTCAGCCCCAGCATTTT. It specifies CASSKVAGATIQPQHF.

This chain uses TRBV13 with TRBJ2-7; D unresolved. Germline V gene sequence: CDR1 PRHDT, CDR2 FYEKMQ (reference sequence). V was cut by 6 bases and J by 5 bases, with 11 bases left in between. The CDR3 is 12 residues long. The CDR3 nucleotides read TGTGCCAGCAGTCTTAATCCCCACGAGCAGTACTTC. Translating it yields CASSLNPHEQYF.

CDR3 in amino acids: CASSLQGTSGWSSYNEQFF. CDR3 nucleotide sequence: TGTGCCAGCAGCTTACAGGGGACTAGCGGGTGGAGCTCCTACAATGAGCAGTTCTTC. V usage is TRBV7-9 and J usage is TRBJ2-1; TRBD2 matches at 12 bases. The CDR3 spans 19 residues. The ends lost 2 bases at V and 0 bases at J; junction bases unmatched: 8. CDR1 SEHNR and CDR2 FQNEAQ come from the germline V gene (reference sequence).

The CDR3 DNA reads as TGTGCCAGTAGGTCCTCCGTGGGACAGGTAATATACTATGGCTACACCTTC. The encoded protein is CASRSSVGQVIYYGYTF. This chain joins TRBV19 and TRBJ1-2; 8 nucleotides align to TRBD1. The CDR3 covers 17 residues. In germline, CDR1 is LNHDA, CDR2 SQIVND (reference sequence). Unmatched junction bases numbered 15, after V lost 6 bases and J lost 3 bases.